These T cell receptor beta chains were read from a single sample in a study of STAT5B mutations in CD4+ large granular lymphocyte leukemia. Assay used: immunoSEQ multiplex PCR; TCRdb lists only in-frame clones, some missing. Of tens of thousands of clones listed, around 84% are singletons. Sequences were obtained from CD4+ T cells from blood buffy coats. The receptors derive from a human donor in good health. The CDR3 runs from the conserved cysteine through the conserved F or W. The order of the fields is CDR3 DNA, CDR3 protein, D gene, J gene, clone size, V gene. The D gene is left open where the match is weak. Some rows have no size entry. The others give once, few or many, or a class for an expanded clone.

CDR3 DNA: TGTGCCGGTAGGACAGCTACTATGAACACTGAAGCTTTCTTT
CDR3 protein: CAGRTATMNTEAFF
D gene: NA
J gene: TRBJ1-1
clone size: few
V gene: TRBV30

CDR3 DNA: TGTGCCAGCAGAAACACGGGTAACACTGAAGCTTTCTTT
CDR3 protein: CASRNTGNTEAFF
D gene: NA
J gene: TRBJ1-1
clone size: NA
V gene: TRBV6-5

CDR3 DNA: TGTGCCAGCAGCTTCACAGGGGGGTCCTACGAGCAGTACTTC
CDR3 protein: CASSFTGGSYEQYF
D gene: TRBD1
J gene: TRBJ2-7
clone size: NA
V gene: TRBV5-8

CDR3 DNA: TGTGCCAGCTCACCGAATGCGTTGGGGATCACTAATGAAAAACTGTTTTTT
CDR3 protein: CASSPNALGITNEKLFF
D gene: NA
J gene: TRBJ1-4
clone size: once
V gene: TRBV18

CDR3 DNA: TGTGCCAGCAGCCAGCGGACAGGGGTGAACACTGAAGCTTTCTTT
CDR3 protein: CASSQRTGVNTEAFF
D gene: TRBD1
J gene: TRBJ1-1
clone size: NA
V gene: TRBV11-2

CDR3 DNA: TGTGCCAGCAGCATTGACAGTGGCGAGACCCAGTACTTC
CDR3 protein: CASSIDSGETQYF
D gene: NA
J gene: TRBJ2-5
clone size: NA
V gene: TRBV7-9

CDR3 DNA: TGTGCCAGCAGCCAAGGAGGGACTGTCTACGAGCAGTACTTC
CDR3 protein: CASSQGGTVYEQYF
D gene: NA
J gene: TRBJ2-7
clone size: NA
V gene: TRBV14

CDR3 DNA: TGTGCCAGCAGCTTAAGCCAGTTAGTCGAGACCCAGTACTTC
CDR3 protein: CASSLSQLVETQYF
D gene: NA
J gene: TRBJ2-5
clone size: NA
V gene: TRBV7-2

CDR3 DNA: TGTGCCAGTAGCCTCTCGGCCGGACAGGGGGTGTCCTACGAGCAGTACTTC
CDR3 protein: CASSLSAGQGVSYEQYF
D gene: TRBD1
J gene: TRBJ2-7
clone size: NA
V gene: TRBV19

CDR3 DNA: TGTGCCAGCAGCTTAACGGACTTTGCGAACACCGGGGAGCTGTTTTTT
CDR3 protein: CASSLTDFANTGELFF
D gene: NA
J gene: TRBJ2-2
clone size: NA
V gene: TRBV7-8

CDR3 DNA: TGTGCCAGCAGGGGACTAGCGGGAGTAGGAGAGACCCAGTACTTC
CDR3 protein: CASRGLAGVGETQYF
D gene: TRBD2
J gene: TRBJ2-5
clone size: NA
V gene: TRBV2

CDR3 DNA: TGTGCCAGTAGTGATGGGGGGCCCCGTCTGGACCAGCATTTT
CDR3 protein: CASSDGGPRLDQHF
D gene: NA
J gene: TRBJ1-5
clone size: few
V gene: TRBV19

CDR3 DNA: TGCAGCGTTGGGGCGGAGAACTATGGCTACACCTTC
CDR3 protein: CSVGAENYGYTF
D gene: NA
J gene: TRBJ1-2
clone size: NA
V gene: TRBV29-1

CDR3 DNA: TGTGCCAGCAGCGTAGGAGAGGGACTAGCGGGAGTCAATGAGCAGTTCTTC
CDR3 protein: CASSVGEGLAGVNEQFF
D gene: TRBD2
J gene: TRBJ2-1
clone size: NA
V gene: TRBV9

CDR3 DNA: TGTGCCATCAGTTTGTTAGGGGGCTACGAGCAGTACTTC
CDR3 protein: CAISLLGGYEQYF
D gene: NA
J gene: TRBJ2-7
clone size: NA
V gene: TRBV10-3